The 9 T cell receptor beta chains below all came from one sample that was sequenced in a study of shared clonotypes between healthy human individuals. The repertoire was sequenced with immunoSEQ multiplex PCR; TCRdb's copy has only in-frame clones and lacks some. The sample yields around 2.3 million clones, 90% to 97% seen once. Sample: naive CD4+ T cells sorted from blood. Described subset: CD45RA+ positively selected. These receptors all come from a man between 18 and 29 years old in good health.

The CDR3 loop is CASSLASGSSGNTIYF. CDR3 DNA sequence: TGCGCCAGCAGCTTGGCTTCAGGGAGCTCTGGAAACACCATATATTTT. The rearrangement joins TRBV5-1 to TRBJ1-3; tentatively, D is TRBD1 (5 bases). The CDR3 totals 16 residues. Trimming cost V 0 bases and J 0 bases, with 10 bases left between them. The germline V gene encodes CDR1 SGHRS and CDR2 YFSETQ.

This chain links TRBV30 with TRBJ2-1, with 10 positions matching TRBD2. Germline loops: CDR1 GTSNPN, CDR2 SVGIG (reference sequence). Trimming removed 0 bases from V and 0 bases from J; junction bases left unmatched: 11. This CDR3 region has 19 residues. The CDR3, as DNA: TGTGCCTGGAGTGTATTCTGGACTAGCGGCTCTAGCTCCTACAATGAGCAGTTCTTC. This sequence encodes CAWSVFWTSGSSSYNEQFF.

This chain joins TRBV4-3 and TRBJ2-7; 8 nucleotides align to TRBD2. J was trimmed by 5 bases and V by 1 base; bases with no gene match: 10. This CDR3 is built from 16 residues. The V gene's germline CDR1 is LGHNA and CDR2 YSLEER. DNA for the CDR3: TGCGCCAGCAGCCAAGGGAGCCTCGGGAGGGCCCACGAGCAGTACTTC. Translating it yields CASSQGSLGRAHEQYF.

This chain joins TRBV6-1 and TRBJ1-4, with unresolved D. The CDR3 has 14 amino acids. From germline, CDR1 is MNHNS and CDR2 SASEGT. V was cut by 5 bases and J by 3 bases, with 10 bases left in between. CDR3 sequence reads: CASSLDGANEKLFF. In DNA, the CDR3 is TGTGCCAGCAGTTTGGACGGTGCTAATGAAAAACTGTTTTTT.

The chain uses TRBV5-1 and TRBJ2-5; 7 positions match TRBD2. After removal of 2 bases from V and 2 bases from J, the junction contained 6 bases not matched to a gene. There are 15 residues in the CDR3. Germline-derived CDR1 and CDR2 are SGHRS and YFSETQ. As DNA, the CDR3 is TGCGCCAGCAGCTTACCTAGCGGACCTCAAGAGACCCAGTACTTC. This encodes CASSLPSGPQETQYF.

This chain links TRBV27 with TRBJ2-1; unclear D gene. Germline CDR1 reads MNHEY; CDR2 reads SMNVEV (reference sequence). The CDR3 is 14 residues long. V was trimmed by 5 bases and J by 2 bases, leaving 10 bases between them. The CDR3 bases are TGTGCCAGCAGTAAACAGATGACCTACAATGAGCAGTTCTTC. Amino acids: CASSKQMTYNEQFF.

The chain employs TRBV30 and TRBJ1-2; perhaps TRBD1 as D (6 bases). Germline-derived CDR1 and CDR2 are GTSNPN and SVGIG (reference sequence). The CDR3 covers 15 residues. V lost 1 base to trimming and J lost 4 bases, with 16 bases between them. The CDR3 loop is CAWSGPWRGSYGYTF. The CDR3, as DNA: TGTGCCTGGAGTGGGCCATGGAGGGGGTCCTATGGCTACACCTTC.

V gene TRBV6-1 combines with J gene TRBJ1-2; D call uncertain. The germline gives CDR1 MNHNS, CDR2 SASEGT. The germline V and J ends were trimmed by 0 bases and 0 bases, with 8 bases remaining between them. This CDR3 comprises 15 residues. CDR3 protein: CASSEALMPNYGYTF. In nucleotides, the CDR3 is TGTGCCAGCAGTGAAGCGCTCATGCCTAACTATGGCTACACCTTC.

The gene calls are TRBV6-1 and TRBJ1-4, with D unresolved. CDR3 length: 14 residues. CDR1 and CDR2 from the germline V gene are MNHNS and SASEGT. The ends were cut back, 3 bases at V and 8 bases at J, with 13 bases in the middle. The DNA of the CDR3 is TGTGCCAGCAGTGATTACTGGGCAGGCGAAAAACTGTTTTTT. This sequence encodes CASSDYWAGEKLFF.